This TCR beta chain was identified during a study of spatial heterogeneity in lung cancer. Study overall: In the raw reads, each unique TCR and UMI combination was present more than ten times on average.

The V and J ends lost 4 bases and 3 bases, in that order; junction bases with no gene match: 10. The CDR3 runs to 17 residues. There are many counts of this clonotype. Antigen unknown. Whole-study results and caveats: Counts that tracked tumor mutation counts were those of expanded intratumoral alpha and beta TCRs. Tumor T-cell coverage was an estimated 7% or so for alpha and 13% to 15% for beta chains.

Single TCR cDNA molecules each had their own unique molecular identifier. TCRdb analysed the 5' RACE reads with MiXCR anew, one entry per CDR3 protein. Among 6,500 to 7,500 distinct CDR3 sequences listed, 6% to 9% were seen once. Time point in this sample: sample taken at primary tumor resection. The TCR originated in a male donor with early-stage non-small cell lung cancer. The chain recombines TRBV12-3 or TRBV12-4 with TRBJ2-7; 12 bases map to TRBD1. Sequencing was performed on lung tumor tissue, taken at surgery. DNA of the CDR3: TGTGCCAGCAGTTGGGGGACAGGGGGCATCAGGGTCTACGAGCAGTACTTC. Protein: CASSWGTGGIRVYEQYF.